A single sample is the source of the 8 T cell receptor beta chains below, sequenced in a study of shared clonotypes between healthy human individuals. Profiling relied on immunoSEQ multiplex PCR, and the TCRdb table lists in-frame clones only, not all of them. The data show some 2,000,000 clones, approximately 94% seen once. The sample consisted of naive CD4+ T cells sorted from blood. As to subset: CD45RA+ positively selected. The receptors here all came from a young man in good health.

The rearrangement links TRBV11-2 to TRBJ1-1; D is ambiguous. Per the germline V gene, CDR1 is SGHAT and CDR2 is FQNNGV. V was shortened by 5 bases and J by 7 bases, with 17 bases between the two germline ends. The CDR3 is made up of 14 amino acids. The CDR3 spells CASSHAEVTGEAFF. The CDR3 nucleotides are TGTGCCAGCAGCCATGCGGAGGTAACTGGTGAAGCTTTCTTT.

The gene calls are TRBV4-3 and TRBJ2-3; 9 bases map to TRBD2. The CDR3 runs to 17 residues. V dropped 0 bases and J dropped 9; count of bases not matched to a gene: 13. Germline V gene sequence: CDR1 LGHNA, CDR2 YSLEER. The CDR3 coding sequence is TGCGCCAGCAGCCAAGAAATATCGGCTAGCGGGAAAGGGACGCAGTATTTT. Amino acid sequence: CASSQEISASGKGTQYF.

The CDR3 here is CASKGTSLSEQFF. CDR3 nucleotides: TGCGCCAGCAAGGGGACTAGCCTGTCTGAGCAGTTCTTC. V is TRBV5-1 and J is TRBJ2-1, with TRBD2 matching 9 bases. Trimming removed 6 bases from V and 9 bases from J; junction bases left unmatched: 7. The CDR3 has 13 amino acids. CDR1 is SGHRS and CDR2 is YFSETQ in the germline V gene.

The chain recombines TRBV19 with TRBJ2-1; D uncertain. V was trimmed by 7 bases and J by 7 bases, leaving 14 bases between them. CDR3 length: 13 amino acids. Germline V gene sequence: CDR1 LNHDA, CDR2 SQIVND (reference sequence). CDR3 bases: TGTGCCAGTAACCGTCTAGATCAGAATGAGCAGTTCTTC. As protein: CASNRLDQNEQFF.

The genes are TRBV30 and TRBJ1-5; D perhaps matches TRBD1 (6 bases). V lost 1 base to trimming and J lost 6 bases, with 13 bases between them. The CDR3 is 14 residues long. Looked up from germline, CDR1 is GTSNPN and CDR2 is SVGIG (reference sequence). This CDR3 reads CAWSETGLTQPQHF. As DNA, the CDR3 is TGTGCCTGGAGTGAGACAGGACTGACTCAGCCCCAGCATTTT.

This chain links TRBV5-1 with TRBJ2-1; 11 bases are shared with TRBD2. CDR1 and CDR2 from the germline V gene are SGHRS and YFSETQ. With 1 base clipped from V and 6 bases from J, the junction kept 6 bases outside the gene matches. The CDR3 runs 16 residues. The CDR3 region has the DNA TGCGCCAGCAGCTTGAGGCCTAGCGGGAGGCCCAATGAGCAGTTCTTC. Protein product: CASSLRPSGRPNEQFF.

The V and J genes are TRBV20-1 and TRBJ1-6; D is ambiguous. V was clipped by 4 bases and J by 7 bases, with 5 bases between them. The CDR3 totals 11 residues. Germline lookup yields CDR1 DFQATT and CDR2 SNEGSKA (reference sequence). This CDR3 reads CSAIANSPLHF. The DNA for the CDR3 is TGCAGTGCTATAGCGAATTCACCCCTCCACTTT.

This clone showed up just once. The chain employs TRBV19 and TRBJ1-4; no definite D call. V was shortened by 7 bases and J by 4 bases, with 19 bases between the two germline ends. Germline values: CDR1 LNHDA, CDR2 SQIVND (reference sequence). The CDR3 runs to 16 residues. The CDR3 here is CASTTHGEKDNEKLFF. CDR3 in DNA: TGTGCCAGTACCACTCATGGGGAGAAGGATAATGAAAAACTGTTTTTT.